These 19 T cell receptor beta chains originate from one sample sequenced in a study of post-analysis software for immune sequencing data. Study-wide results and limits: A handful of TRBV segments were significantly more frequent in patients than in controls. TRBV5-6, TRBV5-1 and TRBV20-1 were among these segments.

The authors incorporated unique molecular identifiers into the TCR beta cDNA libraries. TCRdb re-analysed the PCR reads in MiXCR, keeping a single row per CDR3 protein. The data hold 600,000 to 750,000 distinct CDR3 sequences, with 55% to 60% observed a single time. The antigens of these receptors remain unknown. Sequencing was performed on blood. Source of these receptors: a girl aged 2 to 9 with multiple sclerosis.

J is TRBJ1-2 and V is TRBV29-1; D possibly corresponds to TRBD1 (5 bases). The CDR3 contains 11 residues. V was cut by 7 bases and J by 4 bases, with 10 bases left in between. CDR1 and CDR2 from the germline V gene are SQVTM and ANQGSEA. The CDR3 spells CSAPTGYGYTF. CDR3 DNA sequence: TGCAGCGCCCCCACAGGCTATGGCTACACCTTC. The full variable domain, rest sourced from reference TRBV29-1 and TRBJ1-2, is SAVISQKPSRDICQRGTSLTIQCQVDSQVTMMFWYRQQPGQSLTLIATANQGSEATYESGFVIDKFPISRPNLTFSTLTVSNMSPEDSSIYLCSAPTGYGYTFGSGTRLTVV.

The chain links TRBV6-5 to TRBJ2-3, with D perhaps matching TRBD1 (5 bases). Trimming left V 7 bases short and J 2 bases short, with 10 bases between. The CDR3 is 13 amino acids. Germline V gene data show CDR1 as MNHEY and CDR2 as SVGAGI. The CDR3 region is CASIDRNTDTQYF. The CDR3 coding sequence is TGTGCCAGCATTGACAGAAACACAGATACGCAGTATTTT.

The table lists this clonotype with a few counts. CDR3 loop: CASSPSFLLDSYEQYF. CDR3 coding DNA: TGTGCCAGCTCACCCTCGTTTCTACTCGACTCCTACGAGCAGTACTTC. J is TRBJ2-7 and V is TRBV18, with no clear D. The V and J ends lost 3 bases and 0 bases respectively, with 15 bases between them. CDR1 is KGHSH, CDR2 LQKENI, per germline. The CDR3 is made up of 16 amino acids.

The chain links TRBV7-2 to TRBJ2-3; 10 positions agree with TRBD2. V dropped 1 base and J dropped 8; count of bases not matched to a gene: 6. Germline CDR1 reads SGHTA; CDR2 reads FQGNSA. The CDR3 extends over 15 amino acids. The CDR3 protein is CASSLGAGGMGTQYF. CDR3 DNA: TGTGCCAGCAGCTTAGGAGCGGGGGGGATGGGTACGCAGTATTTT.

This clonotype was picked up a small number of times. The chain is built from TRBV6-4 and TRBJ2-1; TRBD1 matches at 7 bases. Trimming removed 6 bases from V and 8 bases from J; junction bases left unmatched: 13. The CDR3 runs 15 residues. Germline assignment: CDR1 MRHNA and CDR2 SNTAGT. CDR3 region: CASSPGAGGMDEQFF. The DNA for the CDR3 is TGTGCCAGCAGCCCCGGGGCAGGGGGTATGGATGAGCAGTTCTTC.

This clonotype was detected only a few times. The chain employs TRBV6-5 and TRBJ1-1; D is perhaps TRBD1 (5 bases). The CDR3 runs 14 residues. CDR1 and CDR2 from the germline V gene are MNHEY and SVGAGI. V was shortened by 2 bases and J by 1 base, with 8 bases between the two germline ends. DNA for the CDR3: TGTGCCAGCAGTTACGGAGACAGGAACACTGAAGCTTTCTTT. It specifies CASSYGDRNTEAFF.

The chain is built from TRBV20-1 and TRBJ2-5; D possibly corresponds to TRBD1 (7 bases). Germline V CDR1 and CDR2: DFQATT, SNEGSKA (reference sequence). V gave up 7 bases and J gave up 5 bases, with 14 bases separating them. The CDR3 covers 12 residues. The CDR3 here is CSGRAGQETQYF. The CDR3 DNA follows: TGCAGTGGGCGCGCGGGACAGGAGACCCAGTACTTC.

The chain uses TRBV7-3 and TRBJ2-1; TRBD1 aligns across 11 bases. Trimming cost V 2 bases and J 3 bases; bases outside gene matches: 6. The CDR3 extends over 17 amino acids. Germline V lookup: CDR1 SGHTA, CDR2 FQGTGA. The chain's CDR3 is CASSLDPGTGGYNEQFF. The CDR3 DNA reads TGTGCCAGCAGCTTAGACCCCGGGACAGGGGGCTACAATGAGCAGTTCTTC.

J is TRBJ2-3 and V is TRBV15, with D perhaps matching TRBD2 (6 bases). Germline-derived CDR1 and CDR2 are LNHNV and YYDKDF (reference sequence). The germline V and J ends were trimmed by 3 bases and 0 bases, with 10 bases remaining between them. The CDR3 has 15 amino acids. CDR3 DNA: TGTGCCACCAGCAGGGGAGGATCTAGCACAGATACGCAGTATTTT. This sequence encodes CATSRGGSSTDTQYF.

This chain joins TRBV20-1 and TRBJ1-4, with D unresolved. Germline assignment: CDR1 DFQATT and CDR2 SNEGSKA (reference sequence). V was shortened by 6 bases and J by 4 bases, with 6 bases between the two germline ends. CDR3 length: 11 residues. The CDR3 sequence: CSAPNNEKLFF. The CDR3 DNA reads TGCAGTGCGCCCAATAATGAAAAACTGTTTTTT.

This clonotype was found a few times. The CDR3 region has the DNA TGCAGTGCTAGCGAGTCCCGGGACAGGGTATTCTACGAGCAGTACTTC. The encoded protein is CSASESRDRVFYEQYF. The chain employs TRBV20-1 and TRBJ2-4; 9 bases are shared with TRBD1. The J call may be wrong; the DNA end is better matched by TRBJ2-7. Germline V gene sequence: CDR1 DFQATT, CDR2 SNEGSKA (reference sequence). This CDR3 comprises 16 residues.

The J gene is TRBJ2-7, the V gene TRBV7-8; D assignment may be TRBD1 or TRBD2 (5 bases each). The CDR3 totals 18 residues. Deletions cut 3 bases from V and 5 bases from J, with 26 bases between. Germline CDR1 and CDR2: SGHVS and FQNEAQ. The CDR3 here is CASSLGPRDAEGTHEQYF. CDR3 DNA sequence: TGTGCCAGCAGCTTGGGCCCCCGGGACGCAGAAGGTACCCACGAGCAGTACTTC.

This clonotype was observed a few times. The J gene is TRBJ1-1, the V gene TRBV10-3; the match to TRBD1 covers 8 bases. This CDR3 comprises 15 residues. V was pared by 0 bases and J by 6 bases, with 6 bases of the junction left unmatched. Germline lookup yields CDR1 ENHRY and CDR2 SYGVKD. CDR3 sequence (DNA): TGTGCCATCAGTGAGTCGAACAGGGGGTATCCTGAAGCTTTCTTT. It is translated as CAISESNRGYPEAFF.

This chain connects TRBV12-3 or TRBV12-4 to TRBJ2-7; possible D gene TRBD1, 5 bases. This CDR3 is 13 amino acids long. Trimming took 4 bases from V and 2 from J, leaving 9 bases between them. CDR3 protein: CASSYLTAYEQYF. The CDR3 DNA reads TGTGCCAGCAGTTACCTGACAGCCTACGAGCAGTACTTC.

The rearrangement uses TRBV29-1 and TRBJ1-2, with 7 positions matching TRBD1. CDR3 length: 11 amino acids. Germline values: CDR1 SQVTM, CDR2 ANQGSEA. The J segment lost 8 bases and the V segment lost 5 bases, leaving 5 bases of the junction unmatched. The CDR3 here is CSVRQGRGYTF. CDR3 nucleotide sequence: TGCAGCGTTCGACAGGGTCGGGGCTACACCTTC.

This clonotype was recorded a few times. The chain is built from TRBV20-1 and TRBJ1-2; D call uncertain. Germline CDR1 DFQATT, CDR2 SNEGSKA (reference sequence). This CDR3 contains 12 residues. V was trimmed by 3 bases and J by 1 base, leaving 6 bases between them. In DNA, the CDR3 is TGCAGTGCTAGGGACGGTAACTATGGCTACACCTTC. It encodes CSARDGNYGYTF.

The J gene is TRBJ1-3, the V gene TRBV20-1, with TRBD1 identical over 7 bases. J gave up 4 bases and V 3 bases, and 9 bases lay outside the gene matches. This CDR3 has 15 amino acids. Germline CDR1 reads DFQATT; CDR2 reads SNEGSKA (reference sequence). As DNA, the CDR3 is TGCAGTGCTAGCGTGTCGACAGGGAGGGGAAACACCATATATTTT. Protein: CSASVSTGRGNTIYF.

The chain has TRBV24-1 and TRBJ2-3, with 11 bases that match TRBD1. The trim removed 4 bases at V and 6 bases at J, leaving 5 bases unmatched. This CDR3 is 15 amino acids long. Per germline, CDR1 KGHDR and CDR2 SFDVKD. DNA for the CDR3: TGTGCCACCAGTGACAGGGGACAGGGGGAGGATACGCAGTATTTT. Residues: CATSDRGQGEDTQYF.

This chain joins TRBV18 and TRBJ2-7, with D perhaps TRBD2 (6 bases). CDR1 is KGHSH and CDR2 is LQKENI in the germline V gene. CDR3 length: 14 amino acids. With 3 bases removed from V and 2 bases from J, the gap between germline ends came to 11 bases. CDR3 region: CASSPRDFTYEQYF. The CDR3 nucleotides are TGTGCCAGCTCACCTAGGGACTTCACCTACGAGCAGTACTTC.